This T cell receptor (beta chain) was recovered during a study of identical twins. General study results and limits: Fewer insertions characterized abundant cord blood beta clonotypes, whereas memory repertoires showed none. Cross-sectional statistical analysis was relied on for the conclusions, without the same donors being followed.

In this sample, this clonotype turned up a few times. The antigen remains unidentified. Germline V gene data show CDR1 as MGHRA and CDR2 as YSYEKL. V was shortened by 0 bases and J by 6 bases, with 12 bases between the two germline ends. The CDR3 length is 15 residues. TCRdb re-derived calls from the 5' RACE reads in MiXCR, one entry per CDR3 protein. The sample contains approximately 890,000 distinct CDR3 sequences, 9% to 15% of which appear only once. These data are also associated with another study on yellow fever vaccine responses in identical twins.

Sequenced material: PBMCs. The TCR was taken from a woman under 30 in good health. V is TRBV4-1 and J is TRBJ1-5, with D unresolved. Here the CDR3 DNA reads TGCGCCAGCAGCCAAGAAGCCAACCTGGTTCAGCCCCAGCATTTT. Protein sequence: CASSQEANLVQPQHF.